This entry is about one T cell receptor beta chain. Its antigen is currently not known. No much larger clone is present one base from it, and per-base qualities are unavailable. The data stem from a study of blood T cell repertoires in COVID-19 (dated by TCRdb to 2019 to 2021). Some background on the complete study: Collaborator samples came from the United States, Italy and Spain and covered acute and convalescent phases of COVID-19. Sample metadata almost always included a de-identified subject ID, COVID-19 status, age in years and sex. Samples were obtained from the ongoing ImmuneRACE study (first 160 participants) and from about 1,300 subjects provided by 6 global collaborators. HLA class I and class II types, where available, came from metadata supplied by the sample provider rather than from assay-based typing. The repertoires were released in a freely available public database meant as a resource for research on the immune response to SARS-CoV-2. The dataset comprised deeply sampled blood TCRbeta repertoires from subjects exposed to, actively infected with, or recovered from COVID-19. The prospective study material was composed of cDNA or gDNA derived from T cells, B-cell-depleted T cells, or PBMCs.

Trimming accounts for 6 bases at V and 4 bases at J, while the number of junction bases matched to no gene is 3. CDR3 length: 14 amino acids, cysteine to phenylalanine. Only the CDR3 region is kept as DNA, spanning 42 bases read in frame from base 1. From the germline V gene, CDR1 is SGHTA and CDR2 is FQGNSA. Each collaborating institution followed its own protocols to collect whole blood in K2EDTA tubes. For TCRbeta analysis, collaborator samples were shipped as frozen whole blood, as isolated PBMCs, or as DNA extracted from either sample type. The study at large found these results: The quantity of clinical and demographic metadata differed by source and by participant and was supplied without curation.

TCRbeta CDR3 regions were amplified from genomic DNA using the immunoSEQ Assay, a bias-controlled multiplex PCR. The authors' analysis ran thus. The number of nucleated cells in each sample was estimated by amplification of reference gene primers within the assay. To quantify the absolute abundance of each unique TCRbeta CDR3 rearrangement, sequence reads were collapsed and filtered. For each sample, productive Simpson clonality was calculated by taking the square root of Simpson's diversity index across productive rearrangements. What TCRdb holds here is the immuneACCESS table cut down to in-frame rearrangements. Part of the clones is not present; checked against another copy, under half of the missing clones reflect an unresolved V gene, and the others are unexplained. D and trimming come from the DNA, and the V and J calls and clone size come from that table. The sample contains around 180,000 clones, roughly nine tenths of them found a single time. The leading ten clones occupy about 26% of the sample.

This clonotype was sampled from a man aged 60 to 75 with acute or convalescent COVID-19. The receptor chain draws on TRBV7-2 and TRBJ2-2, with TRBD1 matching 9 junction bases. The sample consisted of peripheral blood. DNA sequence: TGTGCCAGCAGTTGGGGACAGGGCACCGGGGAGCTGTTTTTT. It encodes CASSWGQGTGELFF.